Detailed here is one TCR beta chain. The target antigen is unknown. The V gene lost 8 bases and the J gene lost 1 base, with 14 bases spanning the gap. CDR1 and CDR2 from the germline V gene are MDHEN and SYDVKM. The CDR3 loop spans 14 amino acids. This specimen belongs to a study of T cells in localized non-small cell lung cancer. Study findings and constraints: Patients showing higher blood T cell density tended to see longer overall survival. Adjacent lung was found to contain a median approximately 50 of the top 100 tumor clones. Heterogeneity remains possible because sequencing was limited to only one tumor region. Uninvolved adjacent lung had higher T cell clonality than tumor and all other tissues.

The table came from immunoSEQ multiplex PCR; TCRdb's copy has only in-frame clones and leaves some out. The sample has around 29,000 clones; 80% to 95% are singletons. The specimen comprised peripheral blood, sampled before any cancer treatment. This receptor was obtained from a female donor over 55 with stage I lung adenocarcinoma. The V call is TRBV28, the J call TRBJ2-5, with D uncertain. CDR3 DNA: TGTGCCAGCGCGAAGGGTTTCTTCCAAGAGACCCAGTACTTC. Its protein product is CASAKGFFQETQYF.